This record looks at one T cell receptor (beta chain) sequence and its context. In the original processing: Quantification of nucleated cells was approximated via reference gene primer amplification. The repertoire was sequenced with immunoSEQ multiplex PCR; TCRdb's copy has only in-frame clones and lacks some. The V and J calls and clone size are taken from that table; D and trimming were inferred from the DNA. The sample lists roughly 350,000 clones; around 87% were seen once. Seattle patient enrollment occurred during active infection, with longitudinal follow-up thereafter. The data originate from a study of blood T cell repertoires in COVID-19. Study at large: Acute and convalescent COVID-19 samples came from the United States, Italy and Spain. T cells, B-cell-depleted T cells, or PBMCs supplied cDNA or gDNA.

This clonotype originated in a woman in her forties or fifties with COVID-19, enrolled during active disease. The sample comprised peripheral blood.

Here the CDR3 reads CASSQDEGKANEKLFF. The CDR3 DNA reads as TGTGCCAGCAGCCAAGACGAGGGAAAGGCTAATGAAAAACTGTTTTTT. V gene TRBV4-2 combines with J gene TRBJ1-4; no clear D gene. Germline V CDR1 and CDR2: LGHNA, YNFKEQ. This CDR3 contains 16 residues. V gave up 0 bases and J gave up 3 bases, with 11 bases separating them.